The present TCR beta chain was sequenced within a study of CD8 T cells in Susac syndrome. TCR beta sequences were obtained from blood CD8+ and CD4+ T cells. The multiple sclerosis controls consisted of treatment-naive patients with relapsing-remitting disease, either stable or active. This CDR3 has 18 amino acids. In germline, CDR1 is MGHRA, CDR2 YSYEKL. The V and J ends lost 3 bases and 5 bases, in that order; junction bases with no gene match: 15. Reverse transcription of about 0.45 to 1 ug RNA was carried out with random hexamers. immunoSEQ multiplex PCR amplified TCR beta CDR3 across 54 Vbeta, 13 Jbeta. Using its own MiXCR run on the immunoSEQ multiplex PCR reads, TCRdb lists one record per CDR3 protein. The table lists about 440,000 distinct CDR3 sequences, more than 80% of them singletons.

Sample: CD8+ T cells from PBMCs. The clonotype was recovered from a human donor with multiple sclerosis. The chain is built from TRBV4-1 and TRBJ2-3, with TRBD2 matching 9 bases. CDR3 coding DNA: TGCGCCAGCAGCCACCTTATGACTAGCGGAGTCGACGGAGATACGCAGTATTTT. Encoded protein: CASSHLMTSGVDGDTQYF.